Following are 16 T cell receptor beta chains from one sample sequenced in a study of T-cell reconstitution after alpha-beta-depleted transplantation in children. TCRbeta library construction was performed incorporating unique molecular identifiers. TCRdb re-called the PCR reads with MiXCR, one entry per CDR3 protein. The sample has over 45,000 distinct CDR3 sequences, more than 5% seen once; the top ten hold 30% to 35%. Sequenced material: PBMCs, mostly from graft donor cells, taken 60 days after TCRalphabeta/CD19-depleted stem cell transplant. The receptors come from a female patient aged 2 to 10 who had a stem cell transplant for aplastic anemia, so the T cells may come from the graft donor.

The sample holds many counts of this clonotype. This chain uses TRBV11-2 with TRBJ2-4; D unclear. Germline V lookup: CDR1 SGHAT, CDR2 FQNNGV. This CDR3 spans 14 amino acids. The ends were cut back, 0 bases at V and 6 bases at J, with 9 bases in the middle. The CDR3 is CASSLERQTNIQYF. Here the CDR3 DNA reads TGTGCCAGCAGCTTAGAACGCCAAACAAACATTCAGTACTTC.

A few counts support this clonotype. The chain recombines TRBV5-1 with TRBJ2-1; 16 bases match TRBD2. CDR1 is SGHRS, CDR2 YFSETQ, per germline. The J segment lost 7 bases and the V segment lost 2 bases, leaving 3 bases of the junction unmatched. This CDR3 is built from 16 residues. CDR3 region: CASSLGGLAGGNEQFF. CDR3 in DNA: TGCGCCAGCAGCTTAGGGGGACTAGCGGGAGGGAATGAGCAGTTCTTC.

This clonotype was detected ten times or more. V is TRBV18 and J is TRBJ2-7; D call uncertain. CDR1 and CDR2 (germline): KGHSH, LQKENI. The V end was cut by 4 bases, the J end by 6 bases, with 25 bases between. This CDR3 is 17 amino acids long. The DNA of the CDR3 is TGTGCCAGCTCACTCCTCCCCTCGTCGGGTGACCGGGTCGAGCAGTACTTC. Its protein is CASSLLPSSGDRVEQYF.

This clonotype occurred a few times. The chain links TRBV19 to TRBJ1-6, with 7 bases lining up with TRBD1. CDR1 is LNHDA and CDR2 is SQIVND in the germline V gene (reference sequence). This CDR3 has 14 amino acids. The V gene end was trimmed by 9 bases and the J gene end by 9 bases; junction bases not matched to a gene: 11. The CDR3 region has the DNA TGTGCCAGCCACAGGGGTCCCTCGACTTCACCCCTCCACTTT. It yields the protein CASHRGPSTSPLHF.

This chain's CDR3 is CASSPPEKGLHKANQPQHF. The CDR3 nucleotides read TGTGCCAGCTCACCTCCGGAGAAGGGACTCCATAAAGCGAATCAGCCCCAGCATTTT. The V call is TRBV18, the J call TRBJ1-5; tentatively, D is TRBD1 (5 bases). Trimming took off 3 bases at V and 4 bases at J, with 25 bases between the two ends. CDR3 length: 19 residues. Germline CDR1 is KGHSH and CDR2 is LQKENI.

This clonotype was counted many times. The chain recombines TRBV20-1 with TRBJ2-3; weak D call: TRBD2 (6 bases). CDR1 is DFQATT and CDR2 is SNEGSKA in the germline V gene (reference sequence). The CDR3 totals 15 residues. V was cut by 0 bases and J by 0 bases, with 10 bases left in between. The CDR3 reads CSARDRRVSTDTQYF. CDR3 bases: TGCAGTGCTAGAGATCGGAGGGTTAGCACAGATACGCAGTATTTT.

This clonotype was observed a handful of times. CDR3 loop: CASSPDLSGGYTF. DNA for the CDR3: TGTGCCAGCTCGCCAGACTTGTCGGGTGGCTACACCTTC. The genes are TRBV18 and TRBJ1-2; no clear D gene. The ends were cut back, 6 bases at V and 7 bases at J, with 15 bases in the middle. This CDR3 region has 13 residues. The V gene's germline CDR1 is KGHSH and CDR2 LQKENI.

This clonotype was recorded at least ten times. V and J are TRBV20-1 and TRBJ2-7; D is perhaps TRBD1 or TRBD2 (6 bases each). Trimming pared 1 base from V and 0 bases from J, leaving 22 bases between. From germline, CDR1 is DFQATT and CDR2 SNEGSKA (reference sequence). This CDR3 is built from 18 residues. The CDR3 is CSARGGPGVAASSYEQYF. As DNA, the CDR3 is TGCAGTGCTAGAGGGGGGCCCGGGGTAGCGGCGAGCTCCTACGAGCAGTACTTC.

At least ten counts were recorded for this clonotype. V gene TRBV20-1 combines with J gene TRBJ2-7; 11 bases fit TRBD1. Germline V gene data show CDR1 as DFQATT and CDR2 as SNEGSKA (reference sequence). The CDR3 has 14 amino acids. V dropped 3 bases and J dropped 6; count of bases not matched to a gene: 7. The CDR3 bases are TGCAGTGCTAGGGGGGGACAGGGGGGAACCGAGCAGTACTTC. Residues: CSARGGQGGTEQYF.

This clonotype has ten or more counts. This sequence joins TRBV6-6 and TRBJ1-3, with TRBD1 identical over 8 bases. The V and J ends lost 6 bases and 0 bases, in that order; junction bases with no gene match: 4. The CDR3 is 15 residues long. Looked up from germline, CDR1 is MNHNY and CDR2 is SVGAGI (reference sequence). CDR3 nucleotide sequence: TGTGCCAGCAGAACAACAGGGGGCTCTGGAAACACCATATATTTT. It is translated as CASRTTGGSGNTIYF.

At least ten counts were recorded for this clonotype. The chain uses TRBV20-1 and TRBJ2-5, with D perhaps matching TRBD1 or TRBD2 (5 bases each). V was pared by 6 bases and J by 0 bases, with 11 bases between. Germline CDR1 and CDR2: DFQATT and SNEGSKA (reference sequence). The CDR3 contains 13 residues. The CDR3 is CSALGPHQETQYF. In DNA form, the CDR3 reads TGCAGTGCCCTGGGACCCCACCAAGAGACCCAGTACTTC.

There are a few counts of this clonotype. The genes are TRBV5-1 and TRBJ1-1; 7 bases align to TRBD1. This CDR3 contains 14 residues. The junction had 8 bases not matched to a gene; V was cut back by 2 bases and J by 7 bases. The germline CDR1 and CDR2 sequences are SGHRS and YFSETQ. CDR3 nucleotides: TGCGCCAGCAGCTTCGGAGGGGGCGAAGGTGAAGCTTTCTTT. Its protein product is CASSFGGGEGEAFF. Together with reference TRBV5-1 and TRBJ1-1, the CDR3 gives the full variable domain: KAGVTQTPRYLIKTRGQQVTLSCSPISGHRSVSWYQQTPGQGLQFLFEYFSETQRNKGNFPGRFSGRQFSNSRSEMNVSTLELGDSALYLCASSFGGGEGEAFFGQGTRLTVV.

There are many counts of this clonotype. V is TRBV9 and J is TRBJ2-7; tentative D call: TRBD2 (6 bases). The V end was cut by 3 bases, the J end by 3 bases, with 16 bases between. From germline, CDR1 is SGDLS and CDR2 YYNGEE. The CDR3 loop spans 15 amino acids. The CDR3 DNA is TGTGCCAGCAGCGGGGCGGCGGGGCGGATCTACGAGCAGTACTTC. Translating gives CASSGAAGRIYEQYF.

This clonotype was counted many times. Here the CDR3 reads CASSMMAGAYSEQYF. CDR3 in DNA: TGTGCCAGCAGTATGATGGCGGGGGCATACTCCGAGCAGTACTTC. The chain uses TRBV6-6 and TRBJ2-7, with D possibly being TRBD2 (7 bases). V shed 5 bases and J shed 6 bases, with 20 bases lying between them. The CDR3 totals 15 residues. Germline V gene data show CDR1 as MNHNY and CDR2 as SVGAGI (reference sequence).

This clonotype appeared a few times. The J gene is TRBJ1-1, the V gene TRBV5-1, with D maybe TRBD1 (6 bases). Trimming left V 2 bases short and J 3 bases short, with 11 bases between. The germline CDR1 and CDR2 sequences are SGHRS and YFSETQ. The CDR3 length is 14 residues. CDR3 bases: TGCGCCAGCAGCTTCATCGGGGGGCACACTGAAGCTTTCTTT. Its translation is CASSFIGGHTEAFF.

As regards this clonotype: This clone may be a read error of a much larger clone one base away. The genes are TRBV7-2 and TRBJ2-7; maybe TRBD2 (7 bases). In germline, CDR1 is SGHTA, CDR2 FQGNSA. CDR3 size: 14 residues. The CDR3 nucleotides are TGTGCCAACAGCTTAGGGGGGGCGCGGAACGAGCAGTACTTC. This codes for CANSLGGARNEQYF.